The T cell receptor beta chain under discussion was sequenced for a study of vaccination effects on CD4 cells after COVID-19. Study context: CD4+ T cells specific for antigen were expanded with viral peptide pools by the ViraFEST assay before sequencing.

Repertoires were generated with immunoSEQ multiplex PCR, while TCRdb's copy carries only in-frame clones and drops some. The sample contains 40,000 to 60,000 clones, 70% to 75% of which appear only once. Points on this clone: Its antigen remains unknown.

V was shortened by 3 bases and J by 9 bases, with 15 bases between the two germline ends. The CDR3 contains 14 residues. The germline CDR1 and CDR2 sequences are MNHNS and SASEGT. Culturing for 9 to 10 days preceded CD4+ T cell isolation. This person caught SARS-CoV-2 sometime from March to December 2020, and PCR testing confirmed the infection. Half-medium replacement with IL-2 medium occurred on days 3 and 7. Source: CD4+ T cells from PBMCs cultured without peptide, taken before COVID-19 vaccination. This receptor was identified in a human donor who had a prior SARS-CoV-2 infection. The chain carries TRBV6-1 and TRBJ2-1, with unresolved D. In nucleotides, the CDR3 is TGTGCCAGCAGTGAGTTCTATCGTCGTGGTGAGCAGTTCTTC. Amino acid sequence: CASSEFYRRGEQFF.